The entry that follows covers one T cell receptor (beta chain) sequence. Its antigen has not been determined. No qualities accompany the bases; no much larger clone lies one base away. The data were obtained in a study of OX40 agonist ivuxolimab in advanced cancers. Background for the entire study: Ivuxolimab was a fully human IgG2 agonistic monoclonal antibody targeting the costimulatory receptor OX40 (CD134). Intravenous ivuxolimab was administered to patients every 2 weeks at six dose levels: 0.01, 0.1, 0.3, 1.5, 3 and 10 mg/kg. Of the 50 or so patients in dose escalation, some 20 had hepatocellular carcinoma, about 15 had melanoma, 9 had renal cell carcinoma and 9 had head and neck cancer. In the dose-escalation cohort, 82.7% of patients were male, and the mean age was approximately 55 years, with a range of about 23 to 80. Prior anti-PD-1, anti-PD-L1 or anti-CTLA-4 therapy was permitted, and checkpoint inhibitors had been received by roughly 42% of dose-escalation patients. Three dose-escalation patients achieved partial responses, one with hepatocellular carcinoma and two with cutaneous melanoma. Peripheral TCRbeta sequencing was intended to test whether TCR sequence diversity was altered and clonal T-cell expansion was caused by ivuxolimab. The monotherapy dose-escalation portion (N of about 57 patients) of the phase I ivuxolimab trial is reported in the paper. What the research found in general, with its limitations: After ivuxolimab, more expanded clones were found on average in CD8+ T cells than in CD4+ T cells. Low levels of normalized T-cell clonal expansion were also shown by some nonresponding patients. Partial responders in the 0.1-3.0 mg/kg groups had among the lowest normalized peripheral clonal expansion, especially among CD8+ T cells. The antigen specificity of the clonally expanded peripheral T cells was not determined. Clonal expansion of both CD4+ and CD8+ blood T cells was observed from baseline to week 6 at doses 0.1 to 3.0 mg/kg.

Patients with a history of autoimmune disease or receiving systemic immunosuppression were excluded from the trial. Peripheral blood for TCR sequencing was drawn from every dose cohort at baseline, at cycle 4 day 1 and at cycle 7 day 1. Samples were obtained from an open-label, multicenter, first-in-human phase I dose-escalation trial of ivuxolimab. Adults with locally advanced or metastatic melanoma, renal cell carcinoma, hepatocellular carcinoma or head and neck squamous cell carcinoma were enrolled in the trial. CD4+ and CD8+ T cells were sorted separately from peripheral blood before TCR sequencing. Genomic DNA was isolated from the sorted cells so that the TCRbeta CDR3 region could be sequenced. TCRbeta CDR3 regions were sequenced using the immunoSEQ Assay. The source is immuneACCESS, and TCRdb retained only in-frame sequences with V and J called. Part of the clones is not carried over; for the studies checked, unresolved V genes explain less than half of this, and the remainder is unexplained. The sample table records 60,000 to 85,000 clones; roughly 90% of these occur just once. Approximately 8% of the sample is taken by the ten largest.

The sample consisted of CD4+ or CD8+ T cells sorted from blood, taken in a trial of the OX40 agonist ivuxolimab. This sequence was found in an adult with an advanced solid tumor such as melanoma, head and neck, liver or kidney cancer.

The nucleotide sequence is TGTGCCAGCAGCTTAGCCAGGGGGTCAGATACGCAGTATTTT. It specifies CASSLARGSDTQYF. In this chain, TRBV7-6 is recombined with TRBJ2-3, with 7 bases aligning to TRBD1. Based on the germline V gene, the CDR1 and CDR2 sequences are SGHVS and FNYEAQ. V and J are trimmed by 0 bases and 4 bases, and the gene matches miss 1 base of the junction. Its CDR3 holds 14 amino acids, cysteine through phenylalanine. The read is trimmed to its CDR3 DNA, 42 bases read in frame from base 1.